This entry concerns a single TCR beta chain. Germline V gives CDR1 SGHTA, CDR2 FQGNSA. The CDR3 length is 14 residues. The V end was cut by 1 base, the J end by 4 bases, with 10 bases between. As to time point: after dendritic cell vaccination, including at tumor progression/relapse. The data are from a study of glioma-infiltrating T cells after dendritic cell vaccination. The repertoire was sequenced with immunoSEQ multiplex PCR; TCRdb's copy has only in-frame clones and lacks some. The sample shows about 50,000 clones, about 91% of them seen only once. This receptor was obtained from a human donor with glioblastoma. The rearrangement uses TRBV7-2 and TRBJ2-5; perhaps TRBD1 as D (6 bases). Material: blood, obtained after dendritic cell vaccination. CDR3 sequence reads: CASSLGGRGETQYF. The CDR3 nucleotides read TGTGCCAGCAGCTTAGGAGGCAGGGGAGAGACCCAGTACTTC. Based on the CDR3 plus reference TRBV7-2 and TRBJ2-5, the full variable domain is GAGVSQSPSNKVTEKGKDVELRCDPISGHTALYWYRQSLGQGLEFLIYFQGNSAPDKSGLPSDRFSAERTGGSVSTLTIQRTQQEDSAVYLCASSLGGRGETQYFGPGTRLLVL.